This is a list of T cell receptor beta chains from one sample in a study of T-cell reconstitution after alpha-beta-depleted transplantation in children. TCRdb redid the calling of the PCR reads with MiXCR, one entry per CDR3 protein. The sample includes about 460,000 distinct CDR3 sequences, over 9.5% of them seen just once. This specimen consisted of PBMCs, obtained before TCRalphabeta/CD19-depleted stem cell transplant. These receptors all stem from a child under 10 years old with inherited bone marrow failure, due to receive a stem cell transplant. The CDR3 runs from the conserved cysteine through the conserved F or W. A D gene is named only where the DNA matches it firmly. Clone size appears in some rows only: once, few, many, or a class for an expanded clone.

V gene	clone size	CDR3 length	D gene	J gene	CDR3 protein	CDR3 DNA
TRBV12-3/TRBV12-4	many	15	TRBD2	TRBJ2-1	CASRSTSGSGGEQFF	TGTGCCAGCAGGTCGACTAGCGGGTCGGGGGGTGAGCAGTTCTTC
TRBV15	many	18	TRBD2	TRBJ2-1	CATSRGDLGTSVYNEQFF	TGTGCCACCAGCAGAGGAGATCTGGGGACTAGCGTCTACAATGAGCAGTTCTTC
TRBV27	many	13	.	TRBJ1-1	CASSLGRYTEAFF	TGTGCCAGCAGTTTGGGGAGGTACACTGAAGCTTTCTTT
TRBV11-1	many	18	TRBD1	TRBJ1-1	CASSGGQGIEWANTEAFF	TGTGCCAGCAGCGGGGGACAGGGAATTGAATGGGCGAACACTGAAGCTTTCTTT
TRBV7-2	many	13	.	TRBJ1-5	CASSLERSQPQHF	TGTGCCAGCAGCTTAGAAAGGTCTCAGCCCCAGCATTTT
TRBV29-1	many	14	TRBD2	TRBJ2-3	CSVCPSGFTDTQYF	TGCAGCGTTTGTCCTAGCGGATTCACAGATACGCAGTATTTT
TRBV4-3	many	16	.	TRBJ2-7	CASSQDLRRQAYEQYF	TGCGCCAGCAGCCAAGATCTGAGAAGACAGGCCTACGAGCAGTACTTC
TRBV6-1	.	13	TRBD1	TRBJ1-1	CASSWDRGSEAFF	TGTGCCAGCAGCTGGGACAGGGGAAGTGAAGCTTTCTTT
TRBV20-1	once	19	TRBD2	TRBJ2-7	CSARGPGASGGPSSYEQYF	TGCAGTGCTAGAGGCCCGGGGGCTAGCGGGGGCCCTAGCTCCTACGAGCAGTACTTC
TRBV20-1	many	16	TRBD1	TRBJ2-7	CSASMSGTGAFGEQYF	TGCAGTGCTAGTATGTCCGGGACAGGGGCGTTCGGCGAGCAGTACTTC
TRBV20-1	many	17	.	TRBJ1-1	CSARFAGLRSANTEAFF	TGCAGTGCTAGATTTGCAGGGCTTCGGTCTGCGAACACTGAAGCTTTCTTT
TRBV28	many	12	.	TRBJ2-1	CASLSSGNEQFF	TGTGCCAGTCTCTCCTCGGGAAATGAGCAGTTCTTC
TRBV20-1	.	11	.	TRBJ2-3	CSARVGDTQYF	TGCAGTGCTAGGGTAGGAGATACGCAGTATTTT
TRBV21-1	many	20	.	TRBJ1-6	CASRKRRDLEAKLYNSPLHF	TGTGCCAGCAGGAAAAGACGTGACCTGGAGGCGAAATTGTATAATTCACCCCTCCACTTT
TRBV19	few	11	.	TRBJ2-1	CASSTGIEQFF	TGTGCCAGTAGTACAGGGATTGAGCAGTTCTTC
TRBV10-3	many	13	.	TRBJ1-2	CAISETGYYGYTF	TGTGCCATCAGTGAGACAGGGTACTATGGCTACACCTTC
TRBV4-3	.	16	TRBD1	TRBJ2-7	CASSQDFTGGYDEQYF	TGCGCCAGCAGCCAAGATTTTACAGGGGGCTACGACGAGCAGTACTTC
TRBV12-3/TRBV12-4	few	14	.	TRBJ2-1	CASSYRRPLNEQFF	TGTGCCAGCAGTTATAGGCGCCCTCTCAATGAGCAGTTCTTC
TRBV20-1	many	16	TRBD2	TRBJ2-3	CSARDRLAGSTDTQYF	TGCAGTGCTAGAGACCGACTAGCGGGTAGCACAGATACGCAGTATTTT
TRBV20-1	many	14	.	TRBJ2-3	CSRTSGAPTDTQYF	TGCAGTCGGACGTCGGGGGCCCCCACAGATACGCAGTATTTT
TRBV5-1	many	16	TRBD1	TRBJ1-4	CASSLEPGQPNEKLFF	TGCGCCAGCAGCTTGGAGCCGGGACAGCCTAATGAAAAACTGTTTTTT
TRBV27	many	14	TRBD1	TRBJ1-5	CASSLTGPSQPQHF	TGTGCCAGCAGTTTGACAGGGCCCAGTCAGCCCCAGCATTTT
TRBV5-1	many	15	TRBD1	TRBJ2-7	CASSLEGQADYEQYF	TGCGCCAGCAGCTTGGAGGGACAGGCTGACTACGAGCAGTACTTC
TRBV27	many	14	.	TRBJ1-4	CASRTGQGNEKLFF	TGTGCCAGCAGGACCGGGCAGGGCAATGAAAAACTGTTTTTT
TRBV29-1	many	13	TRBD2	TRBJ2-5	CSVRGLLGETQYF	TGCAGCGTGCGGGGACTATTAGGGGAGACCCAGTACTTC
TRBV15	.	17	.	TRBJ2-1	CATSREFVGKVHNEQFF	TGTGCCACCAGCAGAGAGTTTGTGGGGAAGGTACACAATGAGCAGTTCTTC
TRBV7-8	many	16	TRBD1	TRBJ2-1	CASSKGRGQLYNEQFF	TGTGCCAGCAGCAAAGGCCGGGGACAGCTCTACAATGAGCAGTTCTTC
TRBV7-9	.	14	.	TRBJ2-1	CASSGLKWYNEQFF	TGTGCCAGCAGCGGTCTAAAGTGGTACAATGAGCAGTTCTTC
TRBV10-1	many	11	TRBD1	TRBJ2-1	CASSGGQGQFF	TGCGCCAGCAGCGGGGGACAGGGTCAGTTCTTC
TRBV6-5	few	15	TRBD1	TRBJ1-2	CASSYGQGLGYGYTF	TGTGCCAGCAGTTACGGACAGGGCCTGGGCTATGGCTACACCTTC
TRBV12-3/TRBV12-4	many	15	TRBD2	TRBJ2-3	CASSPPSGRASTQYF	TGTGCCAGCAGCCCTCCTAGCGGGAGGGCCAGTACGCAGTATTTT
TRBV6-2/TRBV6-3	many	17	.	TRBJ1-1	CASSYLRFSGGNTEAFF	TGTGCCAGCAGTTACCTTCGATTCTCTGGGGGCAACACTGAAGCTTTCTTT
TRBV12-3/TRBV12-4	.	15	TRBD2	TRBJ2-7	CASTRSGSRSYEQYF	TGTGCCAGCACGCGGAGCGGGAGTCGTTCCTACGAGCAGTACTTC
TRBV3-1	many	15	TRBD2	TRBJ2-5	CASSQQAGAQETQYF	TGTGCCAGCAGCCAGCAAGCGGGGGCTCAAGAGACCCAGTACTTC
TRBV27	many	16	.	TRBJ1-3	CASSASTGESGNTIYF	TGTGCCAGCAGCGCTTCGACGGGGGAATCTGGAAACACCATATATTTT
TRBV19	.	15	.	TRBJ1-5	CASRWDGISNQPQHF	TGTGCCAGCCGTTGGGACGGAATTAGCAATCAGCCCCAGCATTTT
TRBV15	.	18	TRBD2	TRBJ2-7	CATSRDTTSGGRGYEQYF	TGTGCCACCAGCAGAGATACAACTAGCGGGGGCCGGGGCTACGAGCAGTACTTC
TRBV28	many	11	.	TRBJ2-1	CASSFGAKQFF	TGTGCCAGCAGTTTTGGGGCCAAGCAGTTCTTC
TRBV4-3	many	15	TRBD1	TRBJ1-2	CASSLLRDSNYGYTF	TGCGCCAGCAGCCTTCTCCGGGACAGTAACTATGGCTACACCTTC
TRBV11-1	many	20	TRBD2	TRBJ2-3	CASSAPAQLAGGSGTDTQYF	TGTGCCAGCAGCGCCCCGGCCCAACTAGCGGGAGGATCCGGCACAGATACGCAGTATTTT
TRBV11-2	.	17	.	TRBJ2-7	CASSLDRGTMVSYEQYF	TGTGCCAGCAGCTTAGATCGTGGAACCATGGTCTCCTACGAGCAGTACTTC
TRBV18	.	15	.	TRBJ2-5	CASSLADWYQETQYF	TGTGCCAGCTCACTAGCGGATTGGTACCAAGAGACCCAGTACTTC
TRBV10-3	.	16	TRBD1	TRBJ2-4	CAISEGGQGAKNIQYF	TGTGCCATCAGTGAAGGAGGACAGGGGGCCAAAAACATTCAGTACTTC
TRBV5-4	.	14	TRBD2	TRBJ2-5	CASSFGAGGETQYF	TGTGCCAGCAGCTTCGGAGCGGGAGGAGAGACCCAGTACTTC
TRBV7-9	.	16	TRBD2	TRBJ2-1	CASSPTSGSTYNEQFF	TGTGCCAGCAGCCCGACTAGCGGGAGTACCTACAATGAGCAGTTCTTC
TRBV4-3	many	15	.	TRBJ2-7	CASSQVSSSSYEQYF	TGCGCCAGCAGCCAAGTGTCTAGCAGTTCGTACGAGCAGTACTTC
TRBV6-1	.	14	TRBD2	TRBJ2-7	CASSDSGNPYEQYF	TGTGCCAGCAGTGATAGCGGGAACCCTTACGAGCAGTACTTC
TRBV4-2	few	17	TRBD1	TRBJ2-3	CASSRWTTGGSGDTQYF	TGTGCCAGCAGCCGTTGGACCACAGGGGGCAGTGGAGATACGCAGTATTTT